The 26 T cell receptor beta chains below all came from one sample that was sequenced in a study of cytomegalovirus exposure and HLA in healthy donors. Amplification used 60 Vbeta primers and 13 Jbeta primers. Repertoires were generated with immunoSEQ multiplex PCR, while TCRdb's copy carries only in-frame clones and drops some. This sample's clone table lists fewer than 60,000 clones. Sequenced: PBMCs. The receptors derive from a woman aged 40 to 50 in good health and CMV-seronegative.

V is TRBV5-1 and J is TRBJ2-5, with 12 bases identical to TRBD1. J lost 4 bases, V lost 0 bases, and 7 bases had no gene match. This CDR3 region has 17 residues. Germline values: CDR1 SGHRS, CDR2 YFSETQ. The CDR3, as DNA: TGCGCCAGCAGCTTGGTTGTCGGGACAGGGGGCTCAGAGACCCAGTACTTC. It is translated as CASSLVVGTGGSETQYF.

The genes are TRBV27 and TRBJ2-7, with TRBD1 matching 9 bases. V was pared by 6 bases and J by 10 bases, with 7 bases of the junction left unmatched. The germline CDR1 and CDR2 sequences are MNHEY and SMNVEV (reference sequence). CDR3 length: 12 residues. Here the CDR3 DNA reads TGTGCCAGCAGGACGGACAGGGGAATACAGTACTTC. Translating gives CASRTDRGIQYF.

The rearrangement links TRBV18 to TRBJ2-7; no firm D call. The germline CDR1 and CDR2 sequences are KGHSH and LQKENI. This CDR3 region has 13 residues. Trimming pared 1 base from V and 3 bases from J, leaving 7 bases between. CDR3 coding DNA: TGTGCCAGCTCACCACTTGGCGGCTACGAGCAGTACTTC. Translated, it gives CASSPLGGYEQYF.

The chain combines TRBV28 with TRBJ1-3; D might be TRBD1 (5 bases). CDR3 length: 15 amino acids. The germline V gene has CDR1 MDHEN and CDR2 SYDVKM. Trimming stripped 3 bases from V and 2 bases from J, with 11 bases between. CDR3 bases: TGTGCCAGCAGTTTCCAGGGCAGGACTGGAAACACCATATATTTT. This translates into CASSFQGRTGNTIYF.

This rearrangement joins TRBV14 to TRBJ2-1; D perhaps matches TRBD2 (6 bases). The CDR3 runs 16 residues. The germline CDR1 and CDR2 sequences are SGHDN and FVKESK. V shed 3 bases and J shed 1 base, with 13 bases lying between them. CDR3 protein: CASSQPGVPSYNEQFF. The DNA for the CDR3 is TGTGCCAGCAGCCAGCCGGGGGTTCCTTCCTACAATGAGCAGTTCTTC.

The chain recombines TRBV19 with TRBJ2-2; D remains ambiguous. CDR1 is LNHDA and CDR2 is SQIVND in the germline V gene (reference sequence). V was clipped by 5 bases and J by 0 bases, with 7 bases between them. The CDR3 runs 14 residues. CDR3 sequence: CASSPQANTGELFF. The CDR3 region has the DNA TGTGCCAGTAGTCCCCAGGCGAACACCGGGGAGCTGTTTTTT.

For the CDR3, the DNA is TGTGCCAGCAGCCCGATCGACAGGATCTACGAGCAGTACTTC. Its translation: CASSPIDRIYEQYF. The rearrangement joins TRBV28 to TRBJ2-7, with a possible D match to TRBD1 (6 bases). Germline V lookup: CDR1 MDHEN, CDR2 SYDVKM. The CDR3 runs to 14 residues. Trimming left V 6 bases short and J 3 bases short, with 15 bases between.

The chain has TRBV5-1 and TRBJ2-7; D may be TRBD2 (6 bases). Germline assignment: CDR1 SGHRS and CDR2 YFSETQ. The CDR3 covers 15 residues. The V end lost 4 bases, the J end lost 7 bases, and 21 bases lay between the germline ends. The CDR3 spells CASSPRVGDSREQYF. CDR3 bases: TGCGCCAGCAGCCCTCGGGTGGGGGACTCTCGGGAGCAGTACTTC. The variable domain in full, with the rest retrieved from reference TRBV5-1 and TRBJ2-7, is KAGVTQTPRYLIKTRGQQVTLSCSPISGHRSVSWYQQTPGQGLQFLFEYFSETQRNKGNFPGRFSGRQFSNSRSEMNVSTLELGDSALYLCASSPRVGDSREQYFGPGTRLTVT.

This chain links TRBV30 with TRBJ1-3; D unresolved. This CDR3 spans 13 amino acids. Trimming removed 7 bases at V and 0 bases at J, with 10 bases between. Looked up from germline, CDR1 is GTSNPN and CDR2 is SVGIG (reference sequence). As DNA, the CDR3 is TGTGCCTTTGGCGGCTACTCTGGAAACACCATATATTTT. It is translated as CAFGGYSGNTIYF.

The chain couples TRBV27 to TRBJ1-6, with 7 bases fitting TRBD1. Trimming at V came to 2 bases and at J to 7 bases, leaving 14 bases not matched to a gene. CDR3 length: 18 residues. The germline gives CDR1 MNHEY, CDR2 SMNVEV (reference sequence). DNA of the CDR3: TGTGCCAGCAGTTTAGCTTACTTGAAAGGGGACAGCAATTCACCCCTCCACTTT. Its protein product is CASSLAYLKGDSNSPLHF.

V is TRBV15 and J is TRBJ2-3; 8 bases match TRBD2. There are 18 residues in the CDR3. Looked up from germline, CDR1 is LNHNV and CDR2 is YYDKDF (reference sequence). V was pared by 0 bases and J by 0 bases, with 8 bases of the junction left unmatched. DNA for the CDR3: TGTGCCACCAGCAGAGATAAAGGCAGCGGGGGAAGCACAGATACGCAGTATTTT. This translates into CATSRDKGSGGSTDTQYF.

The DNA for the CDR3 is TGTGCCACCAGCGGGACAGGGATACGGCCCCAGCATTTT. As protein: CATSGTGIRPQHF. This chain links TRBV15 with TRBJ1-5; 9 bases line up with TRBD1. Trimming at V came to 5 bases and at J to 9 bases, leaving 5 bases not matched to a gene. CDR1 is LNHNV, CDR2 YYDKDF, per germline (reference sequence). The CDR3 is 13 amino acids. Full variable domain (rest looked up from reference TRBV15 and TRBJ1-5): DAMVIQNPRYQVTQFGKPVTLSCSQTLNHNVMYWYQQKSSQAPKLLFHYYDKDFNNEADTPDNFQSRRPNTSFCFLDIRSPGLGDTAMYLCATSGTGIRPQHFGDGTRLSIL.

J is TRBJ2-7 and V is TRBV7-2; TRBD2 agrees at 9 bases. J lost 4 bases, V lost 5 bases, and 12 bases had no gene match. The CDR3 extends over 16 amino acids. The germline V gene has CDR1 SGHTA and CDR2 FQGNSA. The CDR3 sequence is CASSPAGGREGYEQYF. The CDR3 coding sequence is TGTGCCAGCAGCCCCGCCGGGGGGCGGGAGGGATACGAGCAGTACTTC.

CDR3 in DNA: TGTGCCAGCAGGGGGACATCGAACACTGAAGCTTTCTTT. Translated, it gives CASRGTSNTEAFF. The V call is TRBV5-5, the J call TRBJ1-1, with D possibly TRBD1 on 6 matching bases. Germline CDR1 SGHKS, CDR2 YYEKEE (reference sequence). V lost 5 bases and J 1 base, leaving 9 bases between the germline ends. The CDR3 has 13 amino acids. Full variable domain (rest looked up from reference TRBV5-5 and TRBJ1-1): DAGVTQSPTHLIKTRGQQVTLRCSPISGHKSVSWYQQVLGQGPQFIFQYYEKEERGRGNFPDRFSARQFPNYSSELNVNALLLGDSALYLCASRGTSNTEAFFGQGTRLTVV.

The CDR3 region is CASSLVWDRVNEKLFF. CDR3 coding DNA: TGTGCCAGCAGCTTAGTATGGGACAGGGTTAATGAAAAACTGTTTTTT. This rearrangement joins TRBV7-9 to TRBJ1-4; 9 bases map to TRBD1. CDR3 length equals 16 residues. J gave up 4 bases and V 1 base, and 4 bases lay outside the gene matches. The germline V gene encodes CDR1 SEHNR and CDR2 FQNEAQ (reference sequence).

The CDR3 region has the DNA TGTGCCAGCAGTCCCCTCCCTAATGAGCAGTTCTTC. It translates to CASSPLPNEQFF. J is TRBJ2-1 and V is TRBV28; D call uncertain. The CDR3 spans 12 residues. Per the germline V gene, CDR1 is MDHEN and CDR2 is SYDVKM. The V and J ends lost 5 bases and 7 bases respectively, with 9 bases between them.

The chain joins TRBV7-9 to TRBJ1-1; a possible D gene is TRBD1 (5 bases). CDR1 SEHNR and CDR2 FQNEAQ come from the germline V gene (reference sequence). This CDR3 region has 14 residues. V was clipped by 5 bases and J by 1 base, with 11 bases between them. The DNA for the CDR3 is TGTGCCAGCAGCACCGCCGGACAGAACACTGAAGCTTTCTTT. Amino acid sequence: CASSTAGQNTEAFF.

The chain uses TRBV5-1 and TRBJ2-7, with a tentative D call TRBD1 (5 bases). The CDR3 length is 15 residues. V was shortened by 0 bases and J by 5 bases, with 15 bases between the two germline ends. Germline loops: CDR1 SGHRS, CDR2 YFSETQ. The CDR3 region is CASSLEGRAIHEQYF. CDR3 bases: TGCGCCAGCAGCTTGGAGGGCAGGGCTATCCACGAGCAGTACTTC.

The chain couples TRBV30 to TRBJ2-7; maybe TRBD1 (6 bases). V lost 1 base and J lost 4, with 8 bases in between. This CDR3 has 12 amino acids. Germline lookup yields CDR1 GTSNPN and CDR2 SVGIG (reference sequence). The CDR3 coding sequence is TGTGCCTGGAGTGACCAGGGGTACGAGCAGTACTTC. Residues: CAWSDQGYEQYF.

The chain carries TRBV18 and TRBJ2-5; D call uncertain. The CDR3 runs 14 residues. V gave up 1 base and J gave up 3 bases, with 9 bases separating them. CDR1 and CDR2 from the germline V gene are KGHSH and LQKENI. The DNA for the CDR3 is TGTGCCAGCTCACCACTAACTATTGAAGAGACCCAGTACTTC. It yields the protein CASSPLTIEETQYF.

The rearrangement joins TRBV6-5 to TRBJ2-7; no definite D call. CDR1 and CDR2 from the germline V gene are MNHEY and SVGAGI. This CDR3 region has 14 residues. V was clipped by 5 bases and J by 2 bases, with 13 bases between them. Written as DNA, the CDR3 is TGTGCCAGCAGTCACGTTGGCGGTACCTACGAGCAGTACTTC. This encodes CASSHVGGTYEQYF.

The V and J genes are TRBV7-2 and TRBJ1-1, with 7 nucleotides matching TRBD1. Germline V gives CDR1 SGHTA, CDR2 FQGNSA. The V gene end was trimmed by 1 base and the J gene end by 8 bases; junction bases not matched to a gene: 10. The CDR3 runs 15 residues. The CDR3 spells CASSLGGSGGTEAFF. DNA of the CDR3: TGTGCCAGCAGCTTAGGCGGGTCAGGGGGGACGGAAGCTTTCTTT.

V usage is TRBV29-1 and J usage is TRBJ1-1; D ambiguous. Trimming stripped 2 bases from V and 2 bases from J, with 9 bases between. The CDR3 extends over 13 amino acids. Germline values: CDR1 SQVTM, CDR2 ANQGSEA. Here the CDR3 DNA reads TGCAGCGTTGAAATTCGAGTCAACACTGAAGCTTTCTTT. Protein sequence: CSVEIRVNTEAFF.

The V call is TRBV6-5, the J call TRBJ2-1, with 12 bases that match TRBD2. In germline, CDR1 is MNHEY, CDR2 SVGAGI. The CDR3 sequence is 16 residues long. The J segment lost 7 bases and the V segment lost 0 bases, leaving 4 bases of the junction unmatched. The CDR3 protein is CASSYSGLAGLNEQFF. In nucleotides, the CDR3 is TGTGCCAGCAGTTACTCGGGACTAGCGGGTCTTAATGAGCAGTTCTTC.

The chain uses TRBV5-1 and TRBJ2-7; the match to TRBD1 covers 7 bases. Trimming took 0 bases from V and 6 from J; bases not matched to a gene: 6. Germline V gene data show CDR1 as SGHRS and CDR2 as YFSETQ. The CDR3 is made up of 14 amino acids. In DNA form, the CDR3 reads TGCGCCAGCAGCTTGGGTGTGACAGGGAGCGAGCAGTACTTC. This gives the protein CASSLGVTGSEQYF.

CDR3 protein: CASSVGASGKDTQYF. The CDR3 DNA is TGTGCCAGCAGCGTAGGGGCTAGCGGGAAAGATACGCAGTATTTT. V and J are TRBV9 and TRBJ2-3; 9 bases line up with TRBD2. Germline V gene lookup returns CDR1 SGDLS and CDR2 YYNGEE. Germline trimming cut 0 bases from V and 5 bases from J; bases unmatched to any gene: 4. The CDR3 contains 15 residues.